This T cell receptor (beta chain) was recorded in a study of shared clonotypes between healthy human individuals. V dropped 2 bases and J dropped 5; count of bases not matched to a gene: 6. This CDR3 spans 14 amino acids. CDR1 and CDR2 (germline): SGHAT, FQNNGV. Study conclusions and caveats: Represented genetic and exposure-history diversity was restricted by having few donors. Naive subsets, compared against memory subsets, generally had larger estimated richness values.

The sorted-subset replicate PCRs were given about 200 ng DNA, which is 25,000 to 35,000 T cell genomes. The assay was immunoSEQ multiplex PCR, and TCRdb's table has in-frame clones only and misses some. This table holds about 2 million clones, 85% to 95% found once. A CD45RA-negative memory subset and a CD45RA+ naive subset were separated from the CD4+ cells. Turning to this clone: Its cognate antigen is unknown.

Sequencing used naive CD4+ T cells sorted from blood. The subset here: CD45RA+ positively selected. This TCR was sampled from a man between 18 and 29 years old in good health. The chain couples TRBV11-2 to TRBJ2-7; 7 bases are shared with TRBD1. Written as DNA, the CDR3 is TGTGCCAGCAGCTTATGGACAGGTTCGGACGAGCAGTACTTC. Its protein is CASSLWTGSDEQYF.